These 14 T cell receptor beta chains share one sample of origin, sequenced in a study of vaccination effects on CD4 cells after COVID-19. Profiling relied on immunoSEQ multiplex PCR, and the TCRdb table lists in-frame clones only, not all of them. This table holds under 40,000 clones, roughly two thirds found once. No cognate antigen is known for these TCRs. Upon completion of approximately ten days in culture, CD4+ T cells were isolated. The sample here was CD4+ T cells from PBMCs cultured without peptide, taken before COVID-19 vaccination. The receptor set was obtained from a human donor who received a COVID-19 vaccine.

V gene TRBV5-6 combines with J gene TRBJ2-5; D unresolved. Germline V gene sequence: CDR1 SGHDT, CDR2 YYEEEE. Trimming pared 4 bases from V and 4 bases from J, leaving 5 bases between. This CDR3 is built from 11 residues. DNA for the CDR3: TGTGCCAGCAGCACCCGAGAGACCCAGTACTTC. Protein product: CASSTRETQYF.

V and J are TRBV6-6 and TRBJ1-1; D is uncertain. The CDR3 runs 15 residues. With 6 bases removed from V and 0 bases from J, the gap between germline ends came to 14 bases. The germline V gene has CDR1 MNHNY and CDR2 SVGAGI (reference sequence). The CDR3 here is CASSPGGQVNTEAFF. For the CDR3, the DNA is TGTGCCAGCAGCCCGGGAGGGCAAGTGAACACTGAAGCTTTCTTT.

This clone was detected once. This rearrangement joins TRBV10-1 to TRBJ2-7, with no clear D. The V gene's germline CDR1 is WNHNN and CDR2 SYGVQD (reference sequence). The CDR3 loop spans 11 amino acids. V was cut by 1 base and J by 7 bases, with 5 bases left in between. Written as DNA, the CDR3 is TGCGCCAGCAGTGAGTTGGGAGAGCAGTACTTC. Translating gives CASSELGEQYF.

In its sample, this clone was seen a few times. The chain recombines TRBV19 with TRBJ2-1, with 10 bases that match TRBD2. In germline, CDR1 is LNHDA, CDR2 SQIVND (reference sequence). J was trimmed by 6 bases and V by 5 bases; bases with no gene match: 10. The CDR3 is 16 residues long. CDR3 protein: CASSPTLAGEGNEQFF. The CDR3 DNA sequence: TGTGCCAGTAGTCCAACCCTAGCGGGGGAGGGCAATGAGCAGTTCTTC.

This chain links TRBV7-2 with TRBJ2-1; 14 bases fit TRBD2. CDR1 is SGHTA, CDR2 FQGNSA, per germline. With 1 base clipped from V and 6 bases from J, the junction kept 2 bases outside the gene matches. The CDR3 is made up of 16 amino acids. DNA of the CDR3: TGTGCCAGCAGCTTAGGGGGACTAGCGGGAGTCAATGAGCAGTTCTTC. Translation gives CASSLGGLAGVNEQFF.

V and J are TRBV5-4 and TRBJ2-3; possibly TRBD2 for D (6 bases). Germline CDR1 SGHNT, CDR2 YYREEE (reference sequence). Trimming removed 4 bases at V and 2 bases at J, with 17 bases between. This CDR3 comprises 16 residues. CDR3 sequence reads: CASSPEGGRNTDTQYF. CDR3 nucleotide sequence: TGTGCCAGCAGCCCGGAGGGCGGGCGGAACACAGATACGCAGTATTTT.

J is TRBJ2-3 and V is TRBV29-1; 8 bases fit TRBD1. This CDR3 is 13 amino acids long. Trimming removed 7 bases from V and 5 bases from J; junction bases left unmatched: 8. From germline, CDR1 is SQVTM and CDR2 ANQGSEA. DNA for the CDR3: TGCAGCGCCTCCGACAGGGGAATAGATACGCAGTATTTT. It translates to CSASDRGIDTQYF.

J is TRBJ2-1 and V is TRBV2; TRBD2 is a possible D gene (5 bases). CDR1 and CDR2 from the germline V gene are SNHLY and FYNNEI. The CDR3 covers 14 residues. V shed 1 base and J shed 3 bases, with 7 bases lying between them. The CDR3 DNA reads TGTGCCAGCAGTGAAGGGGAGCTCTACAATGAGCAGTTCTTC. Its translation: CASSEGELYNEQFF.

The chain recombines TRBV30 with TRBJ1-5; D possibly corresponds to TRBD1 (5 bases). CDR1 is GTSNPN and CDR2 is SVGIG in the germline V gene (reference sequence). The CDR3 spans 14 residues. The V end lost 0 bases, the J end lost 0 bases, and 6 bases lay between the germline ends. The CDR3 region has the DNA TGTGCCTGGAGTGTGGGGGGTAGCAATCAGCCCCAGCATTTT. It translates to CAWSVGGSNQPQHF.

This clone came up once. V is TRBV10-2 and J is TRBJ2-2; 10 positions match TRBD1. Trimming took 6 bases from V and 4 from J; bases not matched to a gene: 5. Germline V gives CDR1 WSHSY, CDR2 SAAADI. The CDR3 covers 15 residues. The CDR3 coding sequence is TGCGCCAGCAGCAGGGACAGGGGAAGCACCGGGGAGCTGTTTTTT. It yields the protein CASSRDRGSTGELFF.

This clone occurred a few times. J is TRBJ2-3 and V is TRBV10-3; no reliable D call. Germline loops: CDR1 ENHRY, CDR2 SYGVKD. The CDR3 is 13 residues long. The germline V and J ends were trimmed by 4 bases and 0 bases, with 5 bases remaining between them. The CDR3 DNA follows: TGTGCCATCAGTGCCTCTAGCACAGATACGCAGTATTTT. The encoded protein is CAISASSTDTQYF.

The chain couples TRBV5-1 to TRBJ1-6; D is ambiguous. The CDR3 covers 15 residues. Trimming removed 0 bases from V and 6 bases from J, with 10 bases in between. Germline-derived CDR1 and CDR2 are SGHRS and YFSETQ. DNA for the CDR3: TGCGCCAGCAGCTTGGACGGGAGCTCTAATTCACCCCTCCACTTT. Protein sequence: CASSLDGSSNSPLHF. Full variable domain (remainder filled in from reference TRBV5-1 and TRBJ1-6): KAGVTQTPRYLIKTRGQQVTLSCSPISGHRSVSWYQQTPGQGLQFLFEYFSETQRNKGNFPGRFSGRQFSNSRSEMNVSTLELGDSALYLCASSLDGSSNSPLHFGNGTRLTVT.

The gene calls are TRBV5-1 and TRBJ2-2, with D hard to call. V was clipped by 0 bases and J by 3 bases, with 6 bases between them. Germline values: CDR1 SGHRS, CDR2 YFSETQ. The CDR3 sequence is 14 residues long. The CDR3 is CASSLGQDTGELFF. The CDR3, as DNA: TGCGCCAGCAGCTTGGGGCAGGACACCGGGGAGCTGTTTTTT.

The chain carries TRBV3-1 (or the pseudogene TRBV3-2) and TRBJ1-2; 10 positions match TRBD1. V lost 1 base, J lost 0 bases, and 5 bases stayed unmatched. Germline V gene data show CDR1 as LGHDT and CDR2 as YNNKEL (reference sequence). The CDR3 contains 17 residues. The CDR3 sequence: CASSQGRGQGTNYGYTF. CDR3 nucleotide sequence: TGTGCCAGCAGCCAAGGTAGGGGACAGGGGACTAACTATGGCTACACCTTC.